The 29 T cell receptor beta chains in this list originate from one sample, sequenced in a study of T cells in Graves' hyperthyroidism and ophthalmopathy. Amplified TCR beta CDR3 regions derived from RNA transcripts. HTBI primers were employed in a first-round RT-PCR of the TCR CDR3. Each CDR3 protein gets one entry after TCRdb re-called the multiplex PCR reads with MiXCR. The sample yields more than 300,000 distinct CDR3 sequences, 14% seen once. The sample taken for sequencing was blood. These TCRs come from a young woman with Graves' ophthalmopathy.

This clonotype showed up just a few times. This chain connects TRBV27 to TRBJ1-1; D not certain. The V end lost 3 bases, the J end lost 0 bases, and 5 bases lay between the germline ends. Germline-derived CDR1 and CDR2 are MNHEY and SMNVEV (reference sequence). The CDR3 sequence is 13 residues long. CDR3 protein: CASSFLLNTEAFF. The CDR3 DNA sequence: TGTGCCAGCAGTTTTTTACTGAACACTGAAGCTTTCTTT.

This clonotype appeared many times. This sequence joins TRBV24-1 and TRBJ2-2, with 7 bases aligning to TRBD2. This CDR3 comprises 18 residues. V was pared by 3 bases and J by 0 bases, with 9 bases of the junction left unmatched. Germline assignment: CDR1 KGHDR and CDR2 SFDVKD. The CDR3 DNA reads as TGTGCCACCAGTGATCCCCTTAGGGAGGGACCGAACACCGGGGAGCTGTTTTTT. This sequence encodes CATSDPLREGPNTGELFF.

This clonotype appeared many times. The chain uses TRBV28 and TRBJ1-1; D is undetermined. The CDR3 consists of 13 residues. Germline V gene lookup returns CDR1 MDHEN and CDR2 SYDVKM. Trimming cost V 8 bases and J 1 base, with 11 bases left between them. Here the CDR3 DNA reads TGTGCCAGCTACTCGGAGCCGAACACTGAAGCTTTCTTT. Translation: CASYSEPNTEAFF.

This clonotype showed up just a few times. This chain connects TRBV3-1 to TRBJ1-6, with D possibly being TRBD1 (5 bases). The CDR3 extends over 16 amino acids. The germline V gene has CDR1 LGHDT and CDR2 YNNKEL (reference sequence). V lost 0 bases and J lost 8, with 14 bases in between. CDR3: CASSQERRDGDSPLHF. In nucleotides, the CDR3 is TGTGCCAGCAGCCAAGAGAGAAGGGACGGGGATTCACCCCTCCACTTT.

This clonotype was seen a handful of times. This chain connects TRBV4-2 to TRBJ2-7, with no clear D. The length of the CDR3 is 15 residues. Trimming left V 0 bases short and J 2 bases short, with 11 bases between. From germline, CDR1 is LGHNA and CDR2 YNFKEQ. CDR3 nucleotide sequence: TGTGCCAGCAGCCAAGATAGTGGCAGGACCTACGAGCAGTACTTC. Residues: CASSQDSGRTYEQYF.

This clonotype came up many times. The chain joins TRBV2 to TRBJ2-7; 8 positions agree with TRBD1. J was trimmed by 2 bases and V by 6 bases; bases with no gene match: 12. There are 16 residues in the CDR3. Germline lookup yields CDR1 SNHLY and CDR2 FYNNEI. The CDR3 nucleotides read TGTGCCAGCAGACCAAACCGGGACAGGTTTACCTACGAGCAGTACTTC. Protein sequence: CASRPNRDRFTYEQYF.

This clonotype was counted between two and nine times. The rearrangement links TRBV3-1 to TRBJ1-5, with no clear D. The CDR3 totals 18 residues. Trimming stripped 0 bases from V and 0 bases from J, with 15 bases between. The germline V gene has CDR1 LGHDT and CDR2 YNNKEL (reference sequence). The chain's CDR3 is CASSQDRIDPYSNQPQHF. The CDR3 nucleotides are TGTGCCAGCAGCCAAGACAGGATCGACCCGTATAGCAATCAGCCCCAGCATTTT.

This clonotype was observed a few times. The junction shows a germline mismatch at one end, possibly a read error. This chain uses TRBV5-5 with TRBJ2-3; 8 nucleotides match TRBD1. In germline, CDR1 is SGHKS, CDR2 YYEKEE (reference sequence). This CDR3 contains 16 residues. CDR3 region: CASSLAGQGSTDTQYF. The CDR3 nucleotides read TGCGCCAGCAGCTTGGCTGGACAGGGTAGCACAGATACGCAGTATTTT.

This clonotype was seen ten or more times. The chain carries TRBV13 and TRBJ2-1; possibly TRBD2 for D (5 bases). The CDR3 extends over 15 amino acids. V shed 5 bases and J shed 0 bases, with 11 bases lying between them. The V gene's germline CDR1 is PRHDT and CDR2 FYEKMQ (reference sequence). CDR3 coding DNA: TGTGCCAGCAGCCCAGCGGACCGCTCCTACAATGAGCAGTTCTTC. It encodes CASSPADRSYNEQFF.

As to this clonotype: This clone may be a read error of a much larger clone one base away. The J gene is TRBJ1-5, the V gene TRBV15, with 8 bases that match TRBD1. The J segment lost 6 bases and the V segment lost 5 bases, leaving 9 bases of the junction unmatched. The germline CDR1 and CDR2 sequences are LNHNV and YYDKDF (reference sequence). The CDR3 runs to 15 residues. The CDR3 DNA follows: TGTGCCACCAGCGCCTCAGACAGGGGCGCTCAGCCCCAGCATTTT. Amino acid sequence: CATSASDRGAQPQHF.

This clonotype was recorded a few times. The chain combines TRBV4-1 with TRBJ2-7; 9 nucleotides agree with TRBD2. Germline lookup yields CDR1 MGHRA and CDR2 YSYEKL. V gave up 0 bases and J gave up 0 bases; unmatched junction bases: 6. The CDR3 length is 17 residues. The CDR3 coding sequence is TGCGCCAGCAGCCAAGACTGGGCTAGCGGGGCCTCCTACGAGCAGTACTTC. As protein: CASSQDWASGASYEQYF.

The V gene is TRBV5-1, the J gene TRBJ2-1, with a weak D call TRBD1 (5 bases). The CDR3 runs to 12 residues. CDR1 is SGHRS and CDR2 is YFSETQ in the germline V gene. V was clipped by 3 bases and J by 8 bases, with 9 bases between them. The CDR3 DNA follows: TGCGCCAGCAGCTCGCAGGGCTATGAGCAGTTCTTC. This sequence encodes CASSSQGYEQFF. Full variable domain (outside the CDR3, taken from reference TRBV5-1 and TRBJ2-1): KAGVTQTPRYLIKTRGQQVTLSCSPISGHRSVSWYQQTPGQGLQFLFEYFSETQRNKGNFPGRFSGRQFSNSRSEMNVSTLELGDSALYLCASSSQGYEQFFGPGTRLTVL.

This clonotype showed up many times. The chain carries TRBV29-1 and TRBJ2-5, with D hard to call. V was clipped by 7 bases and J by 7 bases, with 10 bases between them. Germline lookup yields CDR1 SQVTM and CDR2 ANQGSEA. The CDR3 spans 10 residues. CDR3 sequence (DNA): TGCAGCGGGGATGTGGGGACCCAGTACTTC. Translation gives CSGDVGTQYF.

This clonotype was detected ten times or more. The rearrangement uses TRBV7-9 and TRBJ1-2, with a weak D call TRBD1 (6 bases). CDR3 size: 15 residues. The V end was cut by 5 bases, the J end by 4 bases, with 17 bases between. Per the germline V gene, CDR1 is SEHNR and CDR2 is FQNEAQ (reference sequence). The CDR3 nucleotides read TGTGCCAGCAGCACAGGGACTCCCCTTGTCTATGGCTACACCTTC. Amino acids: CASSTGTPLVYGYTF.

This clonotype was observed a handful of times. The chain couples TRBV20-1 to TRBJ2-2, with D uncertain. Germline CDR1 is DFQATT and CDR2 is SNEGSKA (reference sequence). The CDR3 spans 13 residues. Trimming pared 6 bases from V and 1 base from J, leaving 9 bases between. DNA for the CDR3: TGCAGTGCCCCCTCTATGAACACCGGGGAGCTGTTTTTT. Its protein is CSAPSMNTGELFF.

Ten or more counts support this clonotype. V usage is TRBV20-1 and J usage is TRBJ1-5, with D uncertain. The V gene's germline CDR1 is DFQATT and CDR2 SNEGSKA (reference sequence). V shed 2 bases and J shed 9 bases, with 20 bases lying between them. This CDR3 is built from 15 residues. DNA for the CDR3: TGCAGTGCTAGACCCTCGGCTTTTCGTATTTGGCCCCAGCATTTT. This gives the protein CSARPSAFRIWPQHF.

In its sample, this clonotype was seen many times. The J gene is TRBJ1-2, the V gene TRBV5-5, with 8 nucleotides matching TRBD1. From germline, CDR1 is SGHKS and CDR2 YYEKEE (reference sequence). The CDR3 length is 12 residues. Germline trimming cut 5 bases from V and 5 bases from J; bases unmatched to any gene: 2. The CDR3 nucleotides read TGTGCCAGCAGTAACAGGGGGTATGGCTACACCTTC. Protein product: CASSNRGYGYTF.

Concerning this clonotype: One end of the junction does not line up with germline, which may come from a read error. The V gene is TRBV20-1, the J gene TRBJ2-1; tentative D call: TRBD2 (5 bases). The germline CDR1 and CDR2 sequences are DFQATT and SNEGSKA (reference sequence). The length of the CDR3 is 15 residues. The CDR3, as DNA: TGCGGTGCTAGAGACAAATTCGGGGTTTACAATGAGCAGTTCTTC. It specifies CGARDKFGVYNEQFF.

This clonotype appeared many times. The genes are TRBV5-1 and TRBJ1-1, with a tentative D call TRBD1 (6 bases). The CDR3 loop spans 14 amino acids. The V end lost 4 bases, the J end lost 3 bases, and 13 bases lay between the germline ends. Germline loops: CDR1 SGHRS, CDR2 YFSETQ. CDR3 region: CASSGRGGDTEAFF. The CDR3 DNA follows: TGCGCCAGCAGCGGCAGGGGAGGGGACACTGAAGCTTTCTTT.

Regarding this clonotype: This may be a read error: a much more frequent sequence differs by one nucleotide. The chain joins TRBV6-1 to TRBJ1-1; D is uncertain. Germline CDR1 MNHNS, CDR2 SASEGT. The CDR3 covers 12 residues. CDR3 coding DNA: TGTTCCAGCAGTGAGTTCAGACCGGAAGCTTTCTTT. Translating it yields CSSSEFRPEAFF.

The sample holds many counts of this clonotype. This sequence joins TRBV5-1 and TRBJ2-7, with TRBD1 matching over 8 bases. V lost 0 bases, J lost 1 base, and 6 bases stayed unmatched. Germline CDR1 reads SGHRS; CDR2 reads YFSETQ. This CDR3 is 16 amino acids long. CDR3 coding DNA: TGCGCCAGCAGCTTGGATTTGGACAGGGTATCCTACGAGCAGTACTTC. Translation gives CASSLDLDRVSYEQYF.

Many counts were recorded for this clonotype. The chain couples TRBV7-3 to TRBJ2-3, with 7 bases lining up with TRBD1. The V and J ends lost 4 bases and 4 bases, in that order; junction bases with no gene match: 2. The CDR3 covers 13 residues. Per germline, CDR1 SGHTA and CDR2 FQGTGA. The CDR3 reads CASSSTGPDTQYF. CDR3 sequence (DNA): TGTGCCAGCAGCTCGACAGGGCCAGATACGCAGTATTTT.

The sample holds many counts of this clonotype. V and J are TRBV20-1 and TRBJ2-7; D may be TRBD1 (6 bases). CDR3 length: 12 amino acids. Germline-derived CDR1 and CDR2 are DFQATT and SNEGSKA (reference sequence). Trimming left V 3 bases short and J 5 bases short, with 11 bases between. CDR3 residues: CSASEQGHEQYF. The CDR3, as DNA: TGCAGTGCTAGCGAACAGGGCCACGAGCAGTACTTC.

This clonotype occurred many times. V is TRBV10-2 and J is TRBJ2-5; 8 bases are a match to TRBD1. Germline CDR1 reads WSHSY; CDR2 reads SAAADI. V dropped 7 bases and J dropped 5; count of bases not matched to a gene: 6. The CDR3 length is 13 residues. This chain's CDR3 is CASIDRGRETQYF. CDR3 nucleotide sequence: TGCGCCAGCATTGACAGGGGTAGGGAGACCCAGTACTTC.

There are many counts of this clonotype. The rearrangement links TRBV3-1 to TRBJ2-5; 8 positions match TRBD2. Trimming cost V 5 bases and J 5 bases; bases outside gene matches: 4. Germline assignment: CDR1 LGHDT and CDR2 YNNKEL (reference sequence). The CDR3 is 13 amino acids. CDR3: CASSVSGGETQYF. CDR3 bases: TGTGCCAGCAGCGTGAGCGGGGGTGAGACCCAGTACTTC.

This clonotype has just a few counts. A much larger clone lies a single base off, so this may be a read error. The chain combines TRBV2 with TRBJ2-5; D gene unclear. The CDR3 covers 16 residues. V lost 4 bases to trimming and J lost 7 bases, with 22 bases between them. Germline V gene data show CDR1 as SNHLY and CDR2 as FYNNEI. The CDR3 is CASSGLETPLRWTQYF. CDR3 nucleotide sequence: TGTGCCAGCAGTGGGTTAGAGACACCTCTAAGATGGACCCAGTACTTC.

Ten or more counts support this clonotype. V is TRBV9 and J is TRBJ1-5, with D possibly matching TRBD1 (6 bases). V lost 2 bases to trimming and J lost 1 base, with 7 bases between them. The CDR3 runs to 14 residues. Germline V CDR1 and CDR2: SGDLS, YYNGEE. The CDR3 spells CASSVGQSNQPQHF. The CDR3 DNA reads as TGTGCCAGCAGCGTCGGACAGAGCAATCAGCCCCAGCATTTT. The entire variable domain, with the rest obtained from reference TRBV9 and TRBJ1-5, is as follows: DSGVTQTPKHLITATGQRVTLRCSPRSGDLSVYWYQQSLDQGLQFLIQYYNGEERAKGNILERFSAQQFPDLHSELNLSSLELGDSALYFCASSVGQSNQPQHFGDGTRLSIL.

The V gene is TRBV6-1, the J gene TRBJ2-3; D is unresolved. This CDR3 is 16 amino acids long. Trimming stripped 2 bases from V and 4 bases from J, with 16 bases between. Germline V gene data show CDR1 as MNHNS and CDR2 as SASEGT. The CDR3 coding sequence is TGTGCCAGCAGTGAATTGGTGGAGCCTTTCCCAGATACGCAGTATTTT. Protein: CASSELVEPFPDTQYF.

The J gene is TRBJ1-1, the V gene TRBV20-1; 12 nucleotides agree with TRBD1. Losses at the gene ends were 6 bases for V and 1 base for J; bases not matched to a gene: 6. CDR1 and CDR2 from the germline V gene are DFQATT and SNEGSKA (reference sequence). This CDR3 has 15 residues. The CDR3 coding sequence is TGCAGTGCGCCGGGACAGGGGGCTCCGAACACTGAAGCTTTCTTT. It is translated as CSAPGQGAPNTEAFF.